These 13 T cell receptor beta chains originate from one sample sequenced in a study of OX40 agonist ivuxolimab in advanced cancers. Profiled with immunoSEQ multiplex PCR; TCRdb holds only in-frame clones, not every one. The sample has tens of thousands of clones, approximately 90% seen once. The material sequenced was CD4+ or CD8+ T cells sorted from blood, taken in a trial of the OX40 agonist ivuxolimab. These receptors were collected from an adult with an advanced solid tumor such as melanoma, head and neck, liver or kidney cancer.

This clone is medium-sized within its sample. The chain has TRBV10-2 and TRBJ2-2, with D tentatively TRBD2 (6 bases). The CDR3 contains 14 residues. Germline V CDR1 and CDR2: WSHSY, SAAADI. Trimming stripped 2 bases from V and 3 bases from J, with 7 bases between. Here the CDR3 DNA reads TGCGCCAGCAGTGAGAGGAGGGACACCGGGGAGCTGTTTTTT. Translation gives CASSERRDTGELFF.

In its sample, this clone was seen once. The genes are TRBV5-1 and TRBJ2-7; tentative D call: TRBD1 (5 bases). The CDR3 loop spans 13 amino acids. Germline loops: CDR1 SGHRS, CDR2 YFSETQ. Between the trimmed V and J ends, which lost 4 bases and 3 bases, there was a span of 11 bases. CDR3 in DNA: TGCGCCAGCAGCCACGGACAAGGCTACGAGCAGTACTTC. Translating it yields CASSHGQGYEQYF.

This chain connects TRBV5-6 to TRBJ2-5; TRBD1 matches at 8 bases. The CDR3 contains 14 residues. With V trimmed by 3 bases and J by 4 bases, 5 bases remained unmatched. Germline values: CDR1 SGHDT, CDR2 YYEEEE. CDR3 in DNA: TGTGCCAGCAGCTCCGGGACAGGCCTAGAGACCCAGTACTTC. It yields the protein CASSSGTGLETQYF.

V gene TRBV7-9 combines with J gene TRBJ2-6; no clear D gene. Trimming removed 5 bases from V and 0 bases from J, with 5 bases in between. Germline V gene data show CDR1 as SEHNR and CDR2 as FQNEAQ (reference sequence). This CDR3 is built from 14 residues. CDR3 loop: CASSPSSGANVLTF. Here the CDR3 DNA reads TGTGCCAGCAGCCCTTCCTCTGGGGCCAACGTCCTGACTTTC.

This clone was seen once. CDR3 DNA sequence: TGTGCCAGCAGTTTAGGGTCCGATACGCAGTATTTT. Translation gives CASSLGSDTQYF. The chain joins TRBV6-6 to TRBJ2-3, with no clear D. Trimming shortened V by 4 bases and J by 6 bases, and 8 bases separated the two germline ends. The CDR3 sequence is 12 residues long. CDR1 and CDR2 (germline): MNHNY, SVGAGI (reference sequence).

The chain combines TRBV4-3 with TRBJ2-7, with a tentative D call TRBD1 (5 bases). The CDR3 totals 14 residues. Germline lookup yields CDR1 LGHNA and CDR2 YSLEER. V lost 0 bases and J 3 bases, leaving 9 bases between the germline ends. CDR3 sequence: CASSQDRGSYEQYF. As DNA, the CDR3 is TGCGCCAGCAGCCAAGATAGGGGCAGCTACGAGCAGTACTTC.

The chain uses TRBV7-2 and TRBJ2-7, with D possibly being TRBD1 or TRBD2 (5 bases each). V shed 5 bases and J shed 3 bases, with 17 bases lying between them. This CDR3 spans 15 amino acids. Germline CDR1 SGHTA, CDR2 FQGNSA. In nucleotides, the CDR3 is TGTGCCAGCAGCCCGGACGGGGCGTTCCTCTACGAGCAGTACTTC. Its translation is CASSPDGAFLYEQYF. Full variable domain (missing parts from reference TRBV7-2 and TRBJ2-7): GAGVSQSPSNKVTEKGKDVELRCDPISGHTALYWYRQSLGQGLEFLIYFQGNSAPDKSGLPSDRFSAERTGGSVSTLTIQRTQQEDSAVYLCASSPDGAFLYEQYFGPGTRLTVT.

V usage is TRBV28 and J usage is TRBJ1-4; D may be TRBD1 (5 bases). The germline CDR1 and CDR2 sequences are MDHEN and SYDVKM. V lost 2 bases to trimming and J lost 8 bases, with 12 bases between them. CDR3 size: 14 residues. Here the CDR3 DNA reads TGTGCCAGCAGTTTACAGGGTCAGGCAGAAAAACTGTTTTTT. The encoded protein is CASSLQGQAEKLFF. Filled out from reference TRBV28 and TRBJ1-4, the complete variable domain reads DVKVTQSSRYLVKRTGEKVFLECVQDMDHENMFWYRQDPGLGLRLIYFSYDVKMKEKGDIPEGYSVSREKKERFSLILESASTNQTSMYLCASSLQGQAEKLFFGSGTQLSVL.

V is TRBV27 and J is TRBJ2-1; 7 bases are shared with TRBD1. The CDR3 has 16 amino acids. CDR1 and CDR2 from the germline V gene are MNHEY and SMNVEV (reference sequence). Unmatched junction bases numbered 7, after V lost 1 base and J lost 4 bases. The CDR3 is CASSLLGDSLYNEQFF. The CDR3 coding sequence is TGTGCCAGCAGTTTATTAGGGGACAGCTTGTACAATGAGCAGTTCTTC.

The J gene is TRBJ2-7, the V gene TRBV5-1; 7 bases align to TRBD2. Germline V CDR1 and CDR2: SGHRS, YFSETQ. J was trimmed by 3 bases and V by 7 bases; bases with no gene match: 10. The CDR3 extends over 14 amino acids. CDR3 sequence reads: CASGEGGLRYEQYF. The CDR3 DNA follows: TGCGCCAGCGGCGAGGGAGGGCTTCGCTACGAGCAGTACTTC.

The chain has TRBV28 and TRBJ2-5; D gene ambiguous. Germline loops: CDR1 MDHEN, CDR2 SYDVKM. Between the trimmed V and J ends, which lost 7 bases and 3 bases, there was a span of 6 bases. CDR3 size: 11 residues. CDR3 loop: CASTLKETQYF. In DNA, the CDR3 is TGTGCCAGCACCCTAAAAGAGACCCAGTACTTC.

The chain joins TRBV7-9 to TRBJ2-2; unclear D gene. Trimming took off 0 bases at V and 0 bases at J, with 2 bases between the two ends. The CDR3 totals 14 residues. Germline lookup yields CDR1 SEHNR and CDR2 FQNEAQ (reference sequence). CDR3 region: CASSLAANTGELFF. CDR3 nucleotide sequence: TGTGCCAGCAGCTTAGCGGCGAACACCGGGGAGCTGTTTTTT.

The genes are TRBV7-2 and TRBJ2-7, with 8 bases that match TRBD2. Germline CDR1 and CDR2: SGHTA and FQGNSA. The CDR3 loop spans 16 amino acids. V lost 4 bases to trimming and J lost 4 bases; unmatched junction nucleotides: 12. CDR3 coding DNA: TGTGCCAGCAGCTATAGCGGGGAGGGTGTGGTTTACGAGCAGTACTTC. It codes for CASSYSGEGVVYEQYF.